Each of the 19 T cell receptor beta chains below was sequenced from the same sample in a study of T cells in Graves' hyperthyroidism and ophthalmopathy. From RNA transcripts, TCR beta CDR3 regions were amplified. Initially, a first-round RT-PCR of the TCR CDR3 employed the HTBI primer set. TCRdb processed the multiplex PCR reads anew with MiXCR; each CDR3 protein has one entry. The sample carries under 200,000 distinct CDR3 sequences, 8% to 9.5% recorded once. The sample comprised blood. These receptors were collected from a woman between 18 and 30 years old with Graves' hyperthyroidism that later progressed to Graves' ophthalmopathy.

This clonotype was seen at least ten times. The chain couples TRBV20-1 to TRBJ2-1; 11 nucleotides agree with TRBD2. Germline trimming cut 5 bases from V and 4 bases from J; bases unmatched to any gene: 7. The CDR3 spans 15 residues. Germline values: CDR1 DFQATT, CDR2 SNEGSKA (reference sequence). The CDR3 loop reads CSAASGTSGYNEQFF. Here the CDR3 DNA reads TGCAGTGCTGCCTCCGGGACTAGCGGTTACAATGAGCAGTTCTTC.

This clonotype was recorded many times. The V and J genes are TRBV6-1 and TRBJ2-5; tentatively, D is TRBD1 (5 bases). The CDR3 has 14 amino acids. The V gene lost 6 bases and the J gene lost 5 bases, with 16 bases spanning the gap. The germline V gene has CDR1 MNHNS and CDR2 SASEGT. The chain's CDR3 is CASRAVRAAETQYF. The DNA of the CDR3 is TGTGCCAGCAGAGCCGTCAGGGCTGCGGAGACCCAGTACTTC.

This clonotype was detected ten times or more. The chain carries TRBV7-2 and TRBJ1-2, with D tentatively TRBD1 (5 bases). V dropped 1 base and J dropped 9 bases, with 12 bases sitting between them. Germline-derived CDR1 and CDR2 are SGHTA and FQGNSA. The CDR3 length is 13 residues. The CDR3 region has the DNA TGTGCCAGCAGCTTAGAGGCAGGGTTTAGCTACACCTTC. Translated: CASSLEAGFSYTF.

In regard to this clonotype: At one end, the junction sequence differs from germline, possibly due to a read error. This sequence joins TRBV30 and TRBJ2-2, with a possible D match to TRBD2 (5 bases). Germline assignment: CDR1 GTSNPN and CDR2 SVGIG (reference sequence). The CDR3 is 15 residues long. The CDR3 DNA follows: TGTGCCTGGAGTCCCAGGACTGACTTCAATGGGGAACTGTTTTTT. This encodes CAWSPRTDFNGELFF.

This clonotype was recorded a few times. This chain links TRBV19 with TRBJ1-2; D is unclear. V lost 3 bases to trimming and J lost 8 bases, with 7 bases between them. Germline CDR1 and CDR2: LNHDA and SQIVND (reference sequence). This CDR3 is built from 11 residues. The CDR3 protein is CASSMAVGYTF. CDR3 nucleotides: TGTGCCAGTAGTATGGCGGTGGGCTACACCTTC.

This clonotype was seen many times. CDR3 nucleotides: TGCAGTGCTATGACTAGCGGGACCACAGATACGCAGTATTTT. It yields the protein CSAMTSGTTDTQYF. The chain joins TRBV20-1 to TRBJ2-3; 11 positions agree with TRBD2. CDR3 size: 14 residues. Germline CDR1 is DFQATT and CDR2 is SNEGSKA (reference sequence). The V gene end was trimmed by 4 bases and the J gene end by 2 bases; junction bases not matched to a gene: 2.

This clonotype was picked up many times. The chain employs TRBV6-2 or TRBV6-3 and TRBJ2-4, with D unclear. Per germline, CDR1 MNHEY and CDR2 SVGEGT. Trimming pared 6 bases from V and 8 bases from J, leaving 14 bases between. The CDR3 runs to 13 residues. The CDR3 is CASSPMSGDIQYF. The CDR3, as DNA: TGTGCCAGCAGCCCTATGAGTGGTGACATTCAGTACTTC.

This clonotype occurred many times. The chain links TRBV6-1 to TRBJ1-3; unclear D gene. This CDR3 is 15 amino acids long. Trimming pared 7 bases from V and 4 bases from J, leaving 17 bases between. The germline CDR1 and CDR2 sequences are MNHNS and SASEGT. The CDR3 loop is CASNSFLRAGNTIYF. Here the CDR3 DNA reads TGTGCCAGCAATTCTTTTCTGAGGGCGGGAAACACCATATATTTT.

This clonotype was observed many times. V is TRBV30 and J is TRBJ1-1; unclear D gene. CDR3 size: 12 residues. Germline V lookup: CDR1 GTSNPN, CDR2 SVGIG (reference sequence). Trimming removed 0 bases at V and 0 bases at J, with 2 bases between. The CDR3 bases are TGTGCCTGGAGTGTTATGAACACTGAAGCTTTCTTT. Protein: CAWSVMNTEAFF.

This clonotype has a count of ten or more. This chain links TRBV24-1 with TRBJ2-1; 8 bases map to TRBD1. CDR3 length: 18 residues. The V and J ends lost 1 base and 1 base, in that order; junction bases with no gene match: 8. From germline, CDR1 is KGHDR and CDR2 SFDVKD. The CDR3 protein is CATSDLGVGQGSYNEQFF. The CDR3 DNA follows: TGTGCCACCAGTGATTTAGGTGTAGGACAGGGATCCTACAATGAGCAGTTCTTC.

With regard to this clonotype: A read error may be the cause here, since a much bigger clone is one base away. This chain joins TRBV11-2 and TRBJ1-3; tentative D call: TRBD1 (5 bases). This CDR3 is 16 amino acids long. V was cut by 2 bases and J by 3 bases, with 14 bases left in between. Germline CDR1 is SGHAT and CDR2 is FQNNGV. The CDR3 reads CASSLLGHLFGNTIYF. The CDR3 DNA sequence: TGTGCCAGCAGCTTACTAGGACACCTTTTTGGAAACACCATATATTTT.

This clonotype has a count of ten or more. The chain joins TRBV7-9 to TRBJ2-3, with D perhaps matching TRBD1 (6 bases). This CDR3 has 15 residues. V gave up 5 bases and J gave up 3 bases, with 15 bases separating them. Germline CDR1 SEHNR, CDR2 FQNEAQ (reference sequence). CDR3 bases: TGTGCCAGCAGCCAACAGGGCGGATGGACAGATACGCAGTATTTT. Residues: CASSQQGGWTDTQYF.

A few counts support this clonotype. The chain couples TRBV4-2 to TRBJ1-2, with D uncertain. Germline V gene sequence: CDR1 LGHNA, CDR2 YNFKEQ. Deletions cut 0 bases from V and 2 bases from J, with 7 bases between. The CDR3 consists of 14 residues. The CDR3 DNA is TGTGCCAGCAGCCAAGATACGAGGAACTATGGCTACACCTTC. Translation gives CASSQDTRNYGYTF.

This clonotype was observed at least ten times. The chain is built from TRBV20-1 and TRBJ2-1, with D possibly being TRBD2 (6 bases). The CDR3 consists of 13 residues. Germline-derived CDR1 and CDR2 are DFQATT and SNEGSKA (reference sequence). V was clipped by 3 bases and J by 0 bases, with 6 bases between them. CDR3: CSASSGSYNEQFF. The CDR3 coding sequence is TGCAGTGCTAGTAGCGGCTCCTACAATGAGCAGTTCTTC.

This clonotype has ten or more counts. This rearrangement joins TRBV5-6 to TRBJ2-5; D remains ambiguous. V was clipped by 0 bases and J by 2 bases, with 11 bases between them. The CDR3 sequence is 15 residues long. Per germline, CDR1 SGHDT and CDR2 YYEEEE. The chain's CDR3 is CASSLVVTSQETQYF. CDR3 coding DNA: TGTGCCAGCAGCTTGGTGGTGACAAGTCAAGAGACCCAGTACTTC.

This clonotype was seen ten or more times. This chain uses TRBV30 with TRBJ1-1, with D hard to call. V lost 0 bases to trimming and J lost 0 bases, with 8 bases between them. CDR3 length: 14 amino acids. The germline V gene encodes CDR1 GTSNPN and CDR2 SVGIG (reference sequence). CDR3 nucleotides: TGTGCCTGGAGTGTACGGAGAATGAACACTGAAGCTTTCTTT. This gives the protein CAWSVRRMNTEAFF.

This clonotype was counted many times. This chain uses TRBV2 with TRBJ1-6; D gene unclear. The CDR3 extends over 15 amino acids. Trimming left V 8 bases short and J 1 base short, with 12 bases between. Germline values: CDR1 SNHLY, CDR2 FYNNEI. The DNA for the CDR3 is TGTGCCAGCGTAATCGGGGAGTCCTATAATTCACCCCTCCACTTT. Protein: CASVIGESYNSPLHF.

This chain connects TRBV6-1 to TRBJ2-2; 10 bases line up with TRBD2. V was clipped by 6 bases and J by 12 bases; unmatched bases: 16. The CDR3 consists of 16 residues. In germline, CDR1 is MNHNS, CDR2 SASEGT. The CDR3 nucleotides read TGTGCCAGCAGCCGCTTGGGGGCTAGCGGGGGTGTGAAGCTGTTTTTT. Encoded protein: CASSRLGASGGVKLFF.

In its sample, this clonotype was seen a few times. This chain links TRBV25-1 with TRBJ2-3, with D uncertain. V was trimmed by 8 bases and J by 2 bases, leaving 5 bases between them. This CDR3 comprises 11 residues. Germline CDR1 is MGHDK and CDR2 is SYGVNS. CDR3 coding DNA: TGTGCCAGCGGGCACACAGATACGCAGTATTTT. Translating it yields CASGHTDTQYF.